This TCR beta chain was recorded in a study of identical twins. There are 15 residues in the CDR3. Per germline, CDR1 ENHRY and CDR2 SYGVKD. V lost 10 bases, J lost 5 bases, and 21 bases lay in between. Via MiXCR, TCRdb re-called the 5' RACE reads, giving one row per CDR3 protein. Altogether nearly 650,000 distinct CDR3 sequences are present, around 7.5% being singletons, with the ten largest covering 1.6%. This clonotype was counted at least ten times. The same data also went into a second study, on yellow fever vaccine responses in identical twins.

This clonotype was obtained from a woman younger than 35 in good health. The sample consisted of PBMCs. The chain joins TRBV10-3 to TRBJ2-1; D gene unclear. CDR3 sequence: CATPRARGPDNEQFF. DNA for the CDR3: TGTGCCACCCCAAGGGCGCGTGGGCCCGACAATGAGCAGTTCTTC.